Listed below are T cell receptor beta chains from one sample, sequenced in a study of shared clonotypes between healthy human individuals. Assay used: immunoSEQ multiplex PCR; TCRdb lists only in-frame clones, some missing. This repertoire shows 750,000 to 1,000,000 clones, over 90% found once; its top ten account for about 25%. Sequencing was carried out using naive CD8+ T cells sorted from blood. These receptors originate from a man aged 30 to 39 in good health. Each CDR3 is given without its conserved first and last residue. A D gene is named only where the DNA matches it firmly.

J gene: TRBJ2-1; V gene: TRBV19; D gene: -; CDR3 protein: ASSIETYNEQF
J gene: TRBJ2-2; V gene: TRBV5-1; D gene: TRBD2; CDR3 protein: ASSLNGRAAGELF
J gene: TRBJ1-2; V gene: TRBV18; D gene: TRBD1; CDR3 protein: ASSPGPGTGQTRGYT
J gene: TRBJ1-4; V gene: TRBV2; D gene: TRBD1; CDR3 protein: ASSDSSGTGGEKLF
J gene: TRBJ2-7; V gene: TRBV4-3; D gene: -; CDR3 protein: ASSQDLGQLYEQY
J gene: TRBJ2-7; V gene: TRBV27; D gene: TRBD1; CDR3 protein: ASSFSWTGAISYEQY
J gene: TRBJ2-4; V gene: TRBV11-3; D gene: TRBD2; CDR3 protein: ASSPGTSWSSKNIQY
J gene: TRBJ2-1; V gene: TRBV7-6; D gene: TRBD2; CDR3 protein: ASSEGLAVYNEQF
J gene: TRBJ2-3; V gene: TRBV11-2; D gene: TRBD2; CDR3 protein: ASSLGGSGTSGTDTQY
J gene: TRBJ1-1; V gene: TRBV4-1; D gene: -; CDR3 protein: ASSQALRGYTEAF
J gene: TRBJ2-5; V gene: TRBV18; D gene: -; CDR3 protein: ASSPGVSRETQY
J gene: TRBJ1-2; V gene: TRBV2; D gene: TRBD1; CDR3 protein: ASSEDRGTNYGYT
J gene: TRBJ2-1; V gene: TRBV5-6; D gene: -; CDR3 protein: ASSFGTINEQF
J gene: TRBJ2-1; V gene: TRBV27; D gene: -; CDR3 protein: ASSLSRTNNEQF
J gene: TRBJ2-1; V gene: TRBV27; D gene: TRBD2; CDR3 protein: ASSSGLAANNEQF
J gene: TRBJ2-3; V gene: TRBV13; D gene: -; CDR3 protein: ASSPGPESDTQY
J gene: TRBJ2-5; V gene: TRBV9; D gene: TRBD2; CDR3 protein: ASSATGEGETQY
J gene: TRBJ2-5; V gene: TRBV10-1; D gene: TRBD2; CDR3 protein: ASSLRRGRETQY
J gene: TRBJ2-7; V gene: TRBV14; D gene: TRBD1; CDR3 protein: ASSQEQGMFGTYEQY
J gene: TRBJ2-7; V gene: TRBV7-6; D gene: TRBD1; CDR3 protein: ASSLTGGGWSEQY
J gene: TRBJ2-1; V gene: TRBV27; D gene: TRBD2; CDR3 protein: GARGGGPYNEQF
J gene: TRBJ2-1; V gene: TRBV7-9; D gene: TRBD1; CDR3 protein: ASSLAEIQGAGNEQF
J gene: TRBJ2-7; V gene: TRBV6-1; D gene: TRBD1; CDR3 protein: ASSAYRDRGGEQY
J gene: TRBJ2-1; V gene: TRBV11-2; D gene: TRBD2; CDR3 protein: ASSPTSGEYNEQF
J gene: TRBJ2-7; V gene: TRBV27; D gene: -; CDR3 protein: ASRTGLYEQY
J gene: TRBJ2-2; V gene: TRBV28; D gene: -; CDR3 protein: ASSLRQLHTEELF
J gene: TRBJ2-5; V gene: TRBV7-9; D gene: -; CDR3 protein: ASSLGLGQETQY
J gene: TRBJ2-3; V gene: TRBV27; D gene: TRBD2; CDR3 protein: ASSSGTSGRATDTQY
J gene: TRBJ2-1; V gene: TRBV10-1; D gene: TRBD1; CDR3 protein: ASSGTVYNEQF
J gene: TRBJ2-1; V gene: TRBV6-6; D gene: -; CDR3 protein: ASSRGEDNEQF
J gene: TRBJ1-5; V gene: TRBV28; D gene: TRBD1; CDR3 protein: ASIDRGRKQPQH
J gene: TRBJ2-2; V gene: TRBV7-2; D gene: -; CDR3 protein: ASSLALPGELF
J gene: TRBJ2-7; V gene: TRBV7-9; D gene: -; CDR3 protein: ASSLEVSYEQY
J gene: TRBJ1-1; V gene: TRBV27; D gene: -; CDR3 protein: ASSLSAGLHTEAF
J gene: TRBJ2-3; V gene: TRBV28; D gene: -; CDR3 protein: ASSLFRDNPEADTQY
J gene: TRBJ2-1; V gene: TRBV30; D gene: TRBD2; CDR3 protein: AWSGLAGGGYNEQF
J gene: TRBJ1-5; V gene: TRBV15; D gene: -; CDR3 protein: ATSHRASNQPQH
J gene: TRBJ2-7; V gene: TRBV10-3; D gene: TRBD2; CDR3 protein: AISESIGRAGEQY
J gene: TRBJ1-4; V gene: TRBV7-6; D gene: TRBD1; CDR3 protein: ASSLRTGPVDNEKLF
J gene: TRBJ2-7; V gene: TRBV19; D gene: TRBD1; CDR3 protein: ASTGQWGEQY
J gene: TRBJ2-5; V gene: TRBV4-2; D gene: -; CDR3 protein: ASSQDQAEETQY
J gene: TRBJ1-2; V gene: TRBV20-1; D gene: -; CDR3 protein: SAREET
J gene: TRBJ2-1; V gene: TRBV10-3; D gene: -; CDR3 protein: AISESERERYNEQF
J gene: TRBJ1-1; V gene: TRBV25-1; D gene: -; CDR3 protein: ASTSGGEAF
J gene: TRBJ2-5; V gene: TRBV4-3; D gene: -; CDR3 protein: ASSPYPGETQY